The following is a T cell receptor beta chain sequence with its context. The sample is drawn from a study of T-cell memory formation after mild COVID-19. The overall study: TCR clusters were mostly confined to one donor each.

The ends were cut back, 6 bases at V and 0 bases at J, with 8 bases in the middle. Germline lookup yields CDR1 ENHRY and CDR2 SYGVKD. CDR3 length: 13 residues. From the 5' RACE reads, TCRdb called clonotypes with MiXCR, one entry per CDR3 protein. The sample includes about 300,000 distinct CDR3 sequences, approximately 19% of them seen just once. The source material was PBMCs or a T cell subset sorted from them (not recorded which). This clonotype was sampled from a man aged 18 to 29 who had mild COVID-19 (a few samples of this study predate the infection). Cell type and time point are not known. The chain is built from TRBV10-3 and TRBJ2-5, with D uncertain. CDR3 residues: CAIRPVDQETQYF. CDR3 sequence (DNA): TGTGCCATCAGGCCGGTCGACCAAGAGACCCAGTACTTC.